This T cell receptor beta chain was found in a study of blood T cell repertoires in COVID-19. At the level of the study: COVID-19 samples collected from the United States, Italy and Spain covered acute and convalescent phases. T cells, B-cell-depleted T cells, or PBMCs supplied cDNA or gDNA.

Trimming took 3 bases from V and 5 from J; bases not matched to a gene: 3. CDR1 is SGHRS, CDR2 YFSETQ, per germline. CDR3 length equals 15 residues. Per the original methods: Estimates of nucleated cell counts were drawn from the amplification of reference gene primers. TCRdb's table, derived via immunoSEQ multiplex PCR, lists solely in-frame clones and lacks some. V and J calls plus clone size are reproduced from that table; the DNA served to infer D and trimming. The sample shows about 110,000 clones, 65% to 75% of them seen only once. The sequence was obtained from an elderly man with acute or convalescent COVID-19. The chain has TRBV5-1 and TRBJ2-1, with 12 bases aligning to TRBD2. Specimen: peripheral blood. Here the CDR3 DNA reads TGCGCCAGCAGCTCGGGACTAGCGGGCCACAATGAGCAGTTCTTC. Translation: CASSSGLAGHNEQFF. The whole variable domain, filled in from reference TRBV5-1 and TRBJ2-1, reads KAGVTQTPRYLIKTRGQQVTLSCSPISGHRSVSWYQQTPGQGLQFLFEYFSETQRNKGNFPGRFSGRQFSNSRSEMNVSTLELGDSALYLCASSSGLAGHNEQFFGPGTRLTVL.